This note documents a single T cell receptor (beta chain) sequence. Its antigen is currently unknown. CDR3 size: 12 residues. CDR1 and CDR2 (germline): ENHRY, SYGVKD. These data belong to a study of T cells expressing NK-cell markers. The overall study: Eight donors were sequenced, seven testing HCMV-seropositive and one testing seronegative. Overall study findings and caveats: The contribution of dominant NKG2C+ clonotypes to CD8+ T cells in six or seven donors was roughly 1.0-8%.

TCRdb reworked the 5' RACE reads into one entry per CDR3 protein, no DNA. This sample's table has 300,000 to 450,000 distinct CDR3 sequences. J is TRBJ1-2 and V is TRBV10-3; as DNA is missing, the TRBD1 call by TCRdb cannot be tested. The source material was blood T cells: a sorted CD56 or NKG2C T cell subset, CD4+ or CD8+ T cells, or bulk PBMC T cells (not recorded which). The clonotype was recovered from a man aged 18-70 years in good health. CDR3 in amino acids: CANGQGAGGYTF.